The entry below gives a single T cell receptor (beta chain) sequence along with its context. Its antigen remains unknown. Between the trimmed V and J ends, which lost 1 base and 6 bases, there was a span of 15 bases. This CDR3 is 15 amino acids long. In germline, CDR1 is KGHSY, CDR2 FQNENV. This record comes from a study of PD-1 blockade in classical Hodgkin lymphoma. The study, taken as a whole, reports: Reported baseline diversity: healthy donors highest, relapsed/refractory patients lowest. Baseline diversity resembling that of newly diagnosed patients was seen in complete responders.

Time point defined: cycle 4 day 1 (C4D1), after less than seven weeks of nivolumab. Each of the patients experienced relapse following autologous stem cell transplantation, and their brentuximab vedotin exposure differed. This table comes from immunoSEQ multiplex PCR, and its TCRdb copy is limited to in-frame clones, with some not included. The sample consists of about 24,000 clones, around 84% of them appearing once. The sample here was peripheral blood mononuclear cells (PBMCs), taken before the fourth cycle of nivolumab. The chain combines TRBV16 with TRBJ1-1; tentative D call: TRBD1 (6 bases). The TCR was taken from a human donor with classical Hodgkin lymphoma. CDR3 coding DNA: TGTGCCAGCAGCCAATACAGGGCGGACGTCGCTGAAGCTTTCTTT. It is translated as CASSQYRADVAEAFF.